What follows are 9 T cell receptor beta chains derived from one specimen sequenced in a study of Ad26.COV2.S vaccination and SARS-CoV-2 variants (dated by TCRdb to about 2021). Receptors were amplified or captured by the immunoSEQ multiplex PCR assay. Held by TCRdb, this immuneACCESS table contains in-frame sequences only and omits some clones. Under half of the omission traces to an unresolved V gene where checked; the cause of the rest is unknown. This sample is represented by some 330,000 clones; roughly nine tenths of them were singletons. Of the sample, 4.5% to 5.5% falls within the top ten clones. The label giving this sample's treatment or condition can be read as: roughly 20 received Ad26.COV2.S at low or high dose, single or two shots; about five received placebo; per-sample allocation not given. Repertoires of vaccine and placebo recipients were sequenced from samples taken on day 63 after the first injection.

The sequencing used peripheral blood, collected in a trial of Ad26.COV2.S vaccine versus placebo. The receptors stem from a person aged 18-60 years who received the Ad26.COV2.S COVID-19 vaccine or a placebo.

V usage is TRBV6-2 or TRBV6-3 and J usage is TRBJ1-5, with D perhaps matching TRBD1 (5 bases). Germline V gene data show CDR1 as MNHEY and CDR2 as SVGEGT. CDR3 length equals 15 residues. V was shortened by 4 bases and J by 4 bases, with 14 bases between the two germline ends. CDR3 in amino acids: CASSSPRGGNQPQHF. CDR3 in DNA: TGTGCCAGCAGTTCCCCCCGGGGGGGGAATCAGCCCCAGCATTTT.

This chain uses TRBV19 with TRBJ2-7; the D is unclear. Between the trimmed V and J ends, which lost 5 bases and 1 base, there was a span of 15 bases. Germline CDR1 reads LNHDA; CDR2 reads SQIVND (reference sequence). The CDR3 has 15 residues. The CDR3 is CASSGLGFGSYEQYF. The DNA of the CDR3 is TGTGCCAGTAGTGGGCTTGGCTTTGGGTCCTACGAGCAGTACTTC.

The chain carries TRBV5-5 and TRBJ2-1; 7 nucleotides align to TRBD1. Germline V gene sequence: CDR1 SGHKS, CDR2 YYEKEE (reference sequence). With V trimmed by 4 bases and J by 0 bases, 7 bases remained unmatched. The CDR3 spans 16 residues. The CDR3 is CASSPAGTVSYNEQFF. Here the CDR3 DNA reads TGTGCCAGCAGCCCGGCCGGGACAGTCTCCTACAATGAGCAGTTCTTC. The full variable domain, completed using reference TRBV5-5 and TRBJ2-1, is DAGVTQSPTHLIKTRGQQVTLRCSPISGHKSVSWYQQVLGQGPQFIFQYYEKEERGRGNFPDRFSARQFPNYSSELNVNALLLGDSALYLCASSPAGTVSYNEQFFGPGTRLTVL.

The chain carries TRBV4-3 and TRBJ2-2; TRBD1 matches at 7 bases. V lost 2 bases to trimming and J lost 0 bases; unmatched junction nucleotides: 9. CDR3 length: 18 amino acids. Germline V CDR1 and CDR2: LGHNA, YSLEER. In DNA form, the CDR3 reads TGCGCCAGCAGCCAAAGATTAACGGGGACAGCGAACACCGGGGAGCTGTTTTTT. This translates into CASSQRLTGTANTGELFF.

This clone was recorded only once. The V call is TRBV19, the J call TRBJ1-1, with 9 bases identical to TRBD1. This CDR3 is 14 amino acids long. After removal of 4 bases from V and 1 base from J, the junction contained 1 base not matched to a gene. Germline V lookup: CDR1 LNHDA, CDR2 SQIVND (reference sequence). In DNA form, the CDR3 reads TGTGCCAGTAGTAGGGACAGGGAGAACACTGAAGCTTTCTTT. This codes for CASSRDRENTEAFF.

The J gene is TRBJ2-7, the V gene TRBV5-1; a possible D gene is TRBD2 (6 bases). The CDR3 spans 17 residues. Germline V gives CDR1 SGHRS, CDR2 YFSETQ. Trimming took off 7 bases at V and 1 base at J, with 24 bases between the two ends. The CDR3 loop reads CASGSGGLGSGSYEQYF. CDR3 DNA: TGCGCCAGCGGCTCTGGGGGACTGGGGAGTGGTTCCTACGAGCAGTACTTC.

The rearrangement joins TRBV7-2 to TRBJ2-3; a weak D match, TRBD1 (5 bases). The germline V and J ends were trimmed by 4 bases and 3 bases, with 14 bases remaining between them. The CDR3 is made up of 15 amino acids. Germline lookup yields CDR1 SGHTA and CDR2 FQGNSA. The CDR3 reads CASSSSLRQTDTQYF. The DNA of the CDR3 is TGTGCCAGCAGCTCAAGCCTTCGACAGACAGATACGCAGTATTTT.

This sequence joins TRBV10-1 and TRBJ1-1; 10 positions match TRBD1. V lost 2 bases and J lost 5; bases outside the gene matches: 5. Germline V lookup: CDR1 WNHNN, CDR2 SYGVQD (reference sequence). The CDR3 is 15 amino acids. This CDR3 reads CASSELGDRGTEAFF. DNA of the CDR3: TGCGCCAGCAGTGAGCTCGGGGACAGGGGAACTGAAGCTTTCTTT.

The V and J genes are TRBV10-2 and TRBJ2-1; TRBD2 matches at 7 bases. V gave up 8 bases and J gave up 2 bases; unmatched junction bases: 6. This CDR3 has 14 amino acids. Germline CDR1 and CDR2: WSHSY and SAAADI. CDR3 DNA: TGCGCCAGCGCGACTAGCCAGCCCTACAATGAGCAGTTCTTC. It specifies CASATSQPYNEQFF.